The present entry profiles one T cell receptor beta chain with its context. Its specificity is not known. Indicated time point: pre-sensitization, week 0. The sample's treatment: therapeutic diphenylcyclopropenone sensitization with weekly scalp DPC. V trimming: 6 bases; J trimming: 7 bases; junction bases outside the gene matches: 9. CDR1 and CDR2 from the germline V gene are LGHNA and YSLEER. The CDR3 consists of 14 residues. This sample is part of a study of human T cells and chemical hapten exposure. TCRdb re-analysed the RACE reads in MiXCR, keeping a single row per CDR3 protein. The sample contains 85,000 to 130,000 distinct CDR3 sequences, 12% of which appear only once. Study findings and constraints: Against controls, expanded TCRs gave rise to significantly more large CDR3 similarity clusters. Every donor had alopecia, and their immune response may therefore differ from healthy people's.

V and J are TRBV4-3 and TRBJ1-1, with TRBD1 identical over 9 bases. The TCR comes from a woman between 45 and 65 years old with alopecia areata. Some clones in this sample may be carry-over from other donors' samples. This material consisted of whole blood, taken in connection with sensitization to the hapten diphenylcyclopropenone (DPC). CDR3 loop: CASSRTGDLVEAFF. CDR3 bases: TGCGCCAGCAGTCGGACAGGGGATTTGGTTGAAGCTTTCTTT.